Presented here are 10 T cell receptor beta chains from one specimen sequenced in a study of T cell responses to AZD1222 COVID-19 vaccine. Assay used: immunoSEQ multiplex PCR; TCRdb lists only in-frame clones, some missing. The table includes about 120,000 clones, about 90% detected once. Sequenced material: peripheral blood, taken on day 0 of AZD1222 vaccination. These receptors were obtained from an adult in good health.

V usage is TRBV27 and J usage is TRBJ1-1, with D unclear. Trimming took 3 bases from V and 3 from J, leaving 11 bases between them. CDR3 length equals 14 residues. The germline V gene has CDR1 MNHEY and CDR2 SMNVEV (reference sequence). In DNA form, the CDR3 reads TGTGCCAGCAGTTTGCGGGGTCCTTACACTGAAGCTTTCTTT. It codes for CASSLRGPYTEAFF.

This chain connects TRBV28 to TRBJ1-5, with 8 nucleotides matching TRBD1. Germline V gene lookup returns CDR1 MDHEN and CDR2 SYDVKM. The CDR3 runs to 15 residues. The ends lost 5 bases at V and 7 bases at J; junction bases unmatched: 10. CDR3 protein: CASSPTDREVQPQHF. CDR3 nucleotides: TGTGCCAGCAGTCCCACGGACAGGGAAGTACAGCCCCAGCATTTT.

The rearrangement links TRBV7-2 to TRBJ2-3, with unresolved D. This CDR3 is built from 13 residues. CDR1 is SGHTA, CDR2 FQGNSA, per germline. The germline V and J ends were trimmed by 5 bases and 1 base, with 7 bases remaining between them. The CDR3 bases are TGTGCCAGCAGCCCCCCGGGCACAGATACGCAGTATTTT. Protein product: CASSPPGTDTQYF.

The gene calls are TRBV27 and TRBJ1-1; D might be TRBD1 (6 bases). V was cut by 8 bases and J by 2 bases, with 12 bases left in between. This CDR3 is 13 amino acids long. Germline CDR1 reads MNHEY; CDR2 reads SMNVEV (reference sequence). This CDR3 reads CASHRAGNTEAFF. Written as DNA, the CDR3 is TGTGCCAGCCACAGGGCGGGTAACACTGAAGCTTTCTTT.

The chain joins TRBV5-1 to TRBJ1-2; 7 bases map to TRBD1. CDR3 length equals 13 residues. CDR1 and CDR2 (germline): SGHRS, YFSETQ. The V segment lost 0 bases and the J segment 8 bases; nucleotides outside the gene matches: 4. The CDR3, as DNA: TGCGCCAGCAGCTTGGAGACAGGGAGCGGCTACACCTTC. It is translated as CASSLETGSGYTF.

The CDR3 nucleotides are TGTGCCAGCAGCCAAGACTGGGAGACCCAGTACTTC. This codes for CASSQDWETQYF. This chain connects TRBV4-2 to TRBJ2-5; D gene ambiguous. This CDR3 has 12 residues. Trimming took off 0 bases at V and 5 bases at J, with 4 bases between the two ends. CDR1 is LGHNA, CDR2 YNFKEQ, per germline.

This sequence joins TRBV4-3 and TRBJ2-2; D uncertain. The CDR3 extends over 14 amino acids. The V and J ends lost 1 base and 5 bases respectively, with 8 bases between them. Per the germline V gene, CDR1 is LGHNA and CDR2 is YSLEER. The CDR3 protein is CASSQVKPTGELFF. The CDR3 DNA follows: TGCGCCAGCAGCCAAGTAAAGCCAACCGGGGAGCTGTTTTTT.

V gene TRBV5-1 combines with J gene TRBJ2-1, with TRBD2 matching over 11 bases. This CDR3 is built from 16 residues. V was pared by 0 bases and J by 9 bases, with 8 bases of the junction left unmatched. Germline CDR1 SGHRS, CDR2 YFSETQ. CDR3 DNA: TGCGCCAGCAGCTTGGGGCTAGCGGGAGGAAGGGGTGAGCAGTTCTTC. It specifies CASSLGLAGGRGEQFF.

The chain has TRBV7-9 and TRBJ1-2; D might be TRBD1 (5 bases). CDR1 and CDR2 from the germline V gene are SEHNR and FQNEAQ (reference sequence). The CDR3 is made up of 14 amino acids. V lost 2 bases and J 3 bases, leaving 10 bases between the germline ends. This CDR3 is CASSLKGRYYGYTF. The CDR3 DNA is TGTGCCAGCAGCTTAAAGGGACGGTACTATGGCTACACCTTC. The full variable domain, with the rest looked up from reference TRBV7-9 and TRBJ1-2, is DTGVSQNPRHKITKRGQNVTFRCDPISEHNRLYWYRQTLGQGPEFLTYFQNEAQLEKSRLLSDRFSAERPKGSFSTLEIQRTEQGDSAMYLCASSLKGRYYGYTFGSGTRLTVV.

This rearrangement joins TRBV19 to TRBJ2-7; D may correspond to TRBD1 or TRBD2 (5 bases each). The germline CDR1 and CDR2 sequences are LNHDA and SQIVND (reference sequence). Trimming removed 5 bases at V and 4 bases at J, with 12 bases between. The CDR3 is made up of 13 amino acids. The CDR3 protein is CASSPRGPYEQYF. The CDR3 bases are TGTGCCAGTAGTCCTCGGGGCCCATACGAGCAGTACTTC.